The sample holds a few counts of the clone carrying this TCR beta chain. The antigen is undetermined. The data belong to a study of beta chain features in type 1 diabetes. Study findings and constraints: Significant though moderate, a shortening of TCRB CDR3s appeared in all four CD4+ subsets of Type 1 diabetes patients.

Germline CDR1 is SGHDT and CDR2 is YYEEEE. The V end lost 4 bases, the J end lost 2 bases, and 9 bases lay between the germline ends. The CDR3 is made up of 13 amino acids. The investigators reverse transcribed all of the isolated RNA, so they sequenced expressed TCRB transcripts. The protocol was immunoSEQ multiplex PCR, while the TCRdb copy is restricted to in-frame clones and leaves out a portion. The data hold 130,000 or so clones, with around 9% observed a single time. The chain couples TRBV5-6 to TRBJ1-2; D is undetermined. The specimen sequenced was central memory CD4+ T cells from blood. The TCR originated in a man aged 25 to 45 with type 1 diabetes. This CDR3 is CASSPDKNYGYTF. The CDR3, as DNA: TGTGCCAGCAGCCCTGACAAGAACTATGGCTACACCTTC.